This T cell receptor beta chain was sequenced in a study of OX40 agonist ivuxolimab in advanced cancers. Using immunoSEQ multiplex PCR, the repertoire was profiled, and TCRdb retains in-frame clones only, with some absent. The sample holds some 65,000 clones, around 84% seen once. The CDR3 sequence is 13 residues long. V lost 8 bases and J lost 1; bases outside the gene matches: 7. Per germline, CDR1 GTSNPN and CDR2 SVGIG (reference sequence). This sequence joins TRBV30 and TRBJ1-1, with 7 nucleotides matching TRBD1. The material was CD4+ or CD8+ T cells sorted from blood, obtained in a trial of the OX40 agonist ivuxolimab. This sequence was found in an adult with an advanced solid tumor such as melanoma, head and neck, liver or kidney cancer. The CDR3 DNA follows: TGTGCCGGTACCGGGACAGCGAACACTGAAGCTTTCTTT. Translation gives CAGTGTANTEAFF.